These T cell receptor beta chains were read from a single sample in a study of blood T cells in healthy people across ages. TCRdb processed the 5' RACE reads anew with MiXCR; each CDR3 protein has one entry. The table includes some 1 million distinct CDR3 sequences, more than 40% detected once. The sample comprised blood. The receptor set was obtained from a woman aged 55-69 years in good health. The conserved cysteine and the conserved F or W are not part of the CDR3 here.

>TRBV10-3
AISVSGINTETQY
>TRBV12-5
ASGLVAGRNEQF
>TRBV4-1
ASSPTEAGRTDTQY
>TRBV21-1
ASSTPGQEPNGQF
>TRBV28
ASSLGGRADPYEQY
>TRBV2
ASTRAAQAETQY
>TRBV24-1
ATSALDRPNEKLF
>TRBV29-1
SVGGRPTYNEQF
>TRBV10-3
AINSAGRDGYT
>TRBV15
ATSRDPRNEQF
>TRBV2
ASRRAASGSSYEQY
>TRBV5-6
ASSQDGGAGQPQH
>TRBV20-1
SAIGLATYNEQF
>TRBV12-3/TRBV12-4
ASTEGRNTEAF
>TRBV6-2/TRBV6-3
ASSFFPGTSYGYT
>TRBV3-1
ASSQTSRQGYEQY
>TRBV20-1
SASRAGHSNQPQH
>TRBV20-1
SAMGLAGSEQF
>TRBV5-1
ASSLGGAGARNEQY
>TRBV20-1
SASPGLREAF
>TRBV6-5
ASSQTVGSAGQPQH
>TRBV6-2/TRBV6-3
ASRPDREIRQPQH
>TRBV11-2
ASSPPVRPYEQY